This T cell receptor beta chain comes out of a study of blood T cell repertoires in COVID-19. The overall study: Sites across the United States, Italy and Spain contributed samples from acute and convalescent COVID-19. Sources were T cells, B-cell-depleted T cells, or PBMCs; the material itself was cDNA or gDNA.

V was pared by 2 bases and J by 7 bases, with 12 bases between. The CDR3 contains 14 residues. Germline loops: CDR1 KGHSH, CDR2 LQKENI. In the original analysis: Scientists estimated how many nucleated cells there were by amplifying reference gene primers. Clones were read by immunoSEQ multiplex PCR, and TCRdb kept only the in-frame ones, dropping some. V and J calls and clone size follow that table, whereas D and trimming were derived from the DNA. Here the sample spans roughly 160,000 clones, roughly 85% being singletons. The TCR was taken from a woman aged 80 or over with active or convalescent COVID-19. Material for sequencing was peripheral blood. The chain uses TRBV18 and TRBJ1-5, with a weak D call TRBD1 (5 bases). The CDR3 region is CASSPGRDRQPQHF. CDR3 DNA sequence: TGTGCCAGCTCACCAGGCAGGGATAGGCAGCCCCAGCATTTT.